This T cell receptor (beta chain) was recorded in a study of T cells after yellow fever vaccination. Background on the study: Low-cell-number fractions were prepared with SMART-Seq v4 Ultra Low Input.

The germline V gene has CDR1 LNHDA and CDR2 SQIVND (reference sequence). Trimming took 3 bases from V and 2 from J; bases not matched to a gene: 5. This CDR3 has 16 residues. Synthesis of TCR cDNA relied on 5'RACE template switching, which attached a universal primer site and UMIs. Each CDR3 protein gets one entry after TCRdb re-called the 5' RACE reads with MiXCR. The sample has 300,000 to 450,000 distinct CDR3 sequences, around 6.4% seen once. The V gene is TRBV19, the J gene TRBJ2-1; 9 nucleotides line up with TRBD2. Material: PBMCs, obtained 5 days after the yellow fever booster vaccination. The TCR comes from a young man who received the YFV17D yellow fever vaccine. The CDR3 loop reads CASSMIASGTYNEQFF. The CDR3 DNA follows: TGTGCCAGTAGTATGATCGCTAGCGGGACCTACAATGAGCAGTTCTTC.